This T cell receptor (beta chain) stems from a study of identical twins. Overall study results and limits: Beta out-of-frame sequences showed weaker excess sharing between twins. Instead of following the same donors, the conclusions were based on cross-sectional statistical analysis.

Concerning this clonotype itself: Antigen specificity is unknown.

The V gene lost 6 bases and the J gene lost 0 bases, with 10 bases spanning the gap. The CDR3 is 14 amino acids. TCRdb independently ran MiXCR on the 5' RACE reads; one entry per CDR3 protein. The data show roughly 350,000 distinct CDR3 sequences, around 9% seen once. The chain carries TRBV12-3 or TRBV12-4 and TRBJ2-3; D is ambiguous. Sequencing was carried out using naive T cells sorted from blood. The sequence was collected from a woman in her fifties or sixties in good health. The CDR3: CASRFAESTDTQYF. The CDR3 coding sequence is TGTGCCAGCAGATTCGCAGAAAGCACAGATACGCAGTATTTT.